These 28 T cell receptor beta chains came from one sample sequenced in a study of blood T cell repertoires in COVID-19. Assay used: immunoSEQ multiplex PCR; TCRdb lists only in-frame clones, some missing. The table has around 46,000 clones, around 86% seen once; the top ten hold less than 2.5%. Source material: peripheral blood. Receptors were obtained from a woman aged 80 or over with COVID-19, enrolled during active disease.

The CDR3 bases are TGTGCCAGCTCACTAGGGACTTTTGAGGAGCAGTACTTC. This sequence encodes CASSLGTFEEQYF. The chain joins TRBV18 to TRBJ2-7, with D possibly TRBD2 on 6 matching bases. CDR3 length: 13 amino acids. The V gene lost 4 bases and the J gene lost 7 bases, with 14 bases spanning the gap. Germline V gene sequence: CDR1 KGHSH, CDR2 LQKENI. The variable domain in full, completed from reference TRBV18 and TRBJ2-7, reads NAGVMQNPRHLVRRRGQEARLRCSPMKGHSHVYWYRQLPEEGLKFMVYLQKENIIDESGMPKERFSAEFPKEGPSILRIQQVVRGDSAAYFCASSLGTFEEQYFGPGTRLTVT.

The chain recombines TRBV9 with TRBJ2-3; no definite D call. The CDR3 runs 15 residues. Trimming took 4 bases from V and 4 from J, leaving 16 bases between them. CDR1 and CDR2 from the germline V gene are SGDLS and YYNGEE. CDR3 loop: CASSPRPNVPDTQYF. For the CDR3, the DNA is TGTGCCAGCAGCCCGAGGCCTAACGTCCCAGATACGCAGTATTTT. The whole variable domain, remainder taken from reference TRBV9 and TRBJ2-3, is DSGVTQTPKHLITATGQRVTLRCSPRSGDLSVYWYQQSLDQGLQFLIQYYNGEERAKGNILERFSAQQFPDLHSELNLSSLELGDSALYFCASSPRPNVPDTQYFGPGTRLTVL.

The chain combines TRBV5-1 with TRBJ2-1, with 8 bases lining up with TRBD1. Germline lookup yields CDR1 SGHRS and CDR2 YFSETQ. The CDR3 sequence is 13 residues long. V trimming: 6 bases; J trimming: 8 bases; junction bases outside the gene matches: 7. CDR3 DNA sequence: TGCGCCAGCACCCTAACAGGGGGACATGAGCAGTTCTTC. It specifies CASTLTGGHEQFF.

The rearrangement uses TRBV18 and TRBJ2-2, with 7 bases aligning to TRBD1. This CDR3 has 15 residues. Germline V CDR1 and CDR2: KGHSH, LQKENI. V lost 4 bases to trimming and J lost 1 base; unmatched junction nucleotides: 3. The CDR3 DNA reads as TGTGCCAGCTCACTTAGGACAGGGAACACCGGGGAGCTGTTTTTT. Amino acids: CASSLRTGNTGELFF.

This rearrangement joins TRBV28 to TRBJ2-3; possible D gene TRBD1, 5 bases. The CDR3 sequence is 20 residues long. Germline V CDR1 and CDR2: MDHEN, SYDVKM. Trimming took off 5 bases at V and 1 base at J, with 28 bases between the two ends. The CDR3 here is CASSHDLAGRSLGGTDTQYF. The DNA for the CDR3 is TGTGCCAGCAGTCACGACCTCGCCGGCAGGTCCTTAGGGGGCACAGATACGCAGTATTTT.

The CDR3: CASSPYSGSVYGTQYF. The CDR3 DNA reads TGTGCCAGCAGCCCATACAGCGGGAGTGTTTACGGTACGCAGTATTTT. The genes are TRBV3-1 (or the pseudogene TRBV3-2) and TRBJ2-3, with 8 positions matching TRBD2. CDR1 and CDR2 (germline): LGHDT, YNNKEL (reference sequence). The V segment lost 4 bases and the J segment 8 bases; nucleotides outside the gene matches: 14. This CDR3 is 16 amino acids long.

The chain employs TRBV9 and TRBJ1-1; 12 bases match TRBD1. J lost 0 bases, V lost 2 bases, and 5 bases had no gene match. CDR1 is SGDLS, CDR2 YYNGEE, per germline. CDR3 length equals 17 residues. CDR3: CASSVGTGGRMNTEAFF. The CDR3 DNA sequence: TGTGCCAGCAGCGTTGGGACAGGGGGCCGGATGAACACTGAAGCTTTCTTT.

This clone has only a few counts. The gene calls are TRBV6-5 and TRBJ2-3; tentatively, D is TRBD1 (6 bases). The CDR3 has 14 residues. Germline CDR1 and CDR2: MNHEY and SVGAGI. V was pared by 7 bases and J by 0 bases, with 11 bases between. This CDR3 reads CASKGQPSTDTQYF. In DNA, the CDR3 is TGTGCCAGCAAAGGACAGCCTAGCACAGATACGCAGTATTTT.

This chain uses TRBV7-3 with TRBJ1-1, with 10 bases matching TRBD1. The V gene's germline CDR1 is SGHTA and CDR2 FQGTGA. Unmatched junction bases numbered 5, after V lost 9 bases and J lost 4 bases. This CDR3 region has 13 residues. The CDR3 loop is CARRQGAATEAFF. For the CDR3, the DNA is TGTGCCAGACGACAGGGGGCAGCCACTGAAGCTTTCTTT.

The chain joins TRBV11-2 to TRBJ1-3; maybe TRBD1 (6 bases). CDR3 length: 16 residues. Germline lookup yields CDR1 SGHAT and CDR2 FQNNGV. V was clipped by 1 base and J by 1 base, with 11 bases between them. The CDR3 reads CASSLVMGASGNTIYF. The CDR3 region has the DNA TGTGCCAGCAGCTTAGTCATGGGGGCGTCTGGAAACACCATATATTTT.

This clone has more than one count but fewer than ten. V usage is TRBV29-1 and J usage is TRBJ1-1; a possible D gene is TRBD1 (6 bases). The germline V gene encodes CDR1 SQVTM and CDR2 ANQGSEA. This CDR3 comprises 12 residues. Trimming removed 6 bases from V and 1 base from J, with 9 bases in between. This chain's CDR3 is CSVSGQNTEAFF. CDR3 coding DNA: TGCAGCGTGTCGGGACAGAACACTGAAGCTTTCTTT.

V and J are TRBV3-1 (or the pseudogene TRBV3-2) and TRBJ2-1; maybe TRBD2 (5 bases). Trimming removed 0 bases at V and 0 bases at J, with 12 bases between. Germline V gene data show CDR1 as LGHDT and CDR2 as YNNKEL (reference sequence). The CDR3 contains 17 residues. The chain's CDR3 is CASSQEGGLLSYNEQFF. The CDR3, as DNA: TGTGCCAGCAGCCAAGAGGGTGGACTGCTCTCCTACAATGAGCAGTTCTTC.

This chain joins TRBV5-1 and TRBJ2-7; 9 bases are a match to TRBD2. Trimming removed 0 bases from V and 7 bases from J; junction bases left unmatched: 2. The CDR3 extends over 13 amino acids. The V gene's germline CDR1 is SGHRS and CDR2 YFSETQ. Written as DNA, the CDR3 is TGCGCCAGCAGCTTGGGCGGGGGGGTTGAGCAGTACTTC. This codes for CASSLGGGVEQYF.

This chain links TRBV27 with TRBJ1-1, with 7 positions matching TRBD1. J lost 4 bases, V lost 4 bases, and 6 bases had no gene match. CDR1 and CDR2 from the germline V gene are MNHEY and SMNVEV (reference sequence). CDR3 length: 14 residues. The CDR3 region has the DNA TGTGCCAGCAGTTCGCTCCGGGACAGCACTGAAGCTTTCTTT. Translation gives CASSSLRDSTEAFF.

The chain combines TRBV28 with TRBJ2-7; D is unclear. The germline V and J ends were trimmed by 5 bases and 5 bases, with 13 bases remaining between them. Germline V gives CDR1 MDHEN, CDR2 SYDVKM. This CDR3 has 13 amino acids. The CDR3 coding sequence is TGTGCCAGCAGTCCCGAAGTCGCGGACGAGCAGTACTTC. This encodes CASSPEVADEQYF.

The chain couples TRBV9 to TRBJ1-4, with 10 nucleotides matching TRBD1. There are 17 residues in the CDR3. J gave up 8 bases and V 3 bases, and 13 bases lay outside the gene matches. CDR1 is SGDLS, CDR2 YYNGEE, per germline. The CDR3 region has the DNA TGTGCCAGCAGCGCTAGGCGGACAGGGGGTCCGGGCGAAAAACTGTTTTTT. It codes for CASSARRTGGPGEKLFF.

This chain connects TRBV3-1 (or the pseudogene TRBV3-2) to TRBJ2-1, with 11 bases matching TRBD2. J gave up 0 bases and V 6 bases, and 7 bases lay outside the gene matches. This CDR3 has 17 amino acids. CDR1 is LGHDT and CDR2 is YNNKEL in the germline V gene (reference sequence). The CDR3 protein is CASRPRLAGNSYNEQFF. The CDR3 nucleotides read TGTGCCAGCAGACCCCGACTAGCGGGAAACTCCTACAATGAGCAGTTCTTC.

CDR3 amino acids: CASSLRRAPGTSGGLETQYF. The CDR3, as DNA: TGTGCCAGCAGCCTAAGACGGGCCCCCGGGACTAGCGGGGGGTTAGAGACCCAGTACTTC. The V call is TRBV13, the J call TRBJ2-5, with 15 bases identical to TRBD2. CDR1 PRHDT and CDR2 FYEKMQ come from the germline V gene (reference sequence). The CDR3 totals 20 residues. V shed 5 bases and J 4 bases; nucleotides not matched to a gene: 17.

This clone showed up just once. The chain uses TRBV21-1 and TRBJ1-1. TRBV21-1 is a pseudogene segment. The CDR3 extends over 14 amino acids. The CDR3 DNA sequence: TGTGCCAGCAGCAATCCTACTGTGAACACTGAAGCTTTCTTT. It codes for CASSNPTVNTEAFF.

The chain has TRBV2 and TRBJ2-4; 8 positions match TRBD1. The CDR3 has 16 residues. Unmatched junction bases numbered 7, after V lost 4 bases and J lost 2 bases. Germline V gene sequence: CDR1 SNHLY, CDR2 FYNNEI. The CDR3 nucleotides read TGTGCCAGCAGTGTGGGGCAGGGGGCATCCAAAAACATTCAGTACTTC. Residues: CASSVGQGASKNIQYF.

This clone was seen just once. V gene TRBV7-6 combines with J gene TRBJ1-6; D unresolved. The CDR3 is made up of 14 amino acids. Germline values: CDR1 SGHVS, CDR2 FNYEAQ. V was pared by 8 bases and J by 0 bases, with 8 bases between. The CDR3 DNA follows: TGTGCCAGCCAAGGGAGCTCCTATAATTCACCCCTCCACTTT. It is translated as CASQGSSYNSPLHF.

About this clone itself: No conserved phenylalanine or tryptophan is present at the end of the CDR3, so a read error is the likely explanation. The limits of the CDR3 on the DNA are not certain, so only TCRdb's listed CDR3 is given. V is TRBV6-6 and J is TRBJ1-1; TRBD1, the D gene given by the table, was not confirmed from the DNA. CDR1 and CDR2 (germline): MNHNY, SVGAGI (reference sequence). The CDR3 is 12 amino acids in total, end residues counted. The CDR3 is CASSPRYGPDIL.

This sequence joins TRBV30 and TRBJ2-2; maybe TRBD2 (5 bases). This CDR3 is 15 amino acids long. V lost 1 base and J 6 bases, leaving 15 bases between the germline ends. Germline V gene data show CDR1 as GTSNPN and CDR2 as SVGIG (reference sequence). Here the CDR3 reads CAWSAEGRKAGELFF. The CDR3 nucleotides are TGTGCCTGGAGTGCTGAGGGTAGGAAGGCCGGGGAGCTGTTTTTT.

The chain employs TRBV6-5 and TRBJ2-7; 7 nucleotides line up with TRBD1. After removal of 6 bases from V and 1 base from J, the junction contained 9 bases not matched to a gene. CDR1 and CDR2 (germline): MNHEY, SVGAGI. This CDR3 has 15 amino acids. The CDR3 loop reads CASSALTGVSYEQYF. The CDR3 DNA reads as TGTGCCAGCAGCGCCCTCACAGGGGTGTCCTACGAGCAGTACTTC.

V is TRBV27 and J is TRBJ2-1; TRBD1 matches at 7 bases. V shed 3 bases and J 7 bases; nucleotides not matched to a gene: 15. In germline, CDR1 is MNHEY, CDR2 SMNVEV (reference sequence). The CDR3 is made up of 17 amino acids. The DNA of the CDR3 is TGTGCCAGCAGTTTCGGAGCGACAGGGCGAGTGGGGAATGAGCAGTTCTTC. Its translation: CASSFGATGRVGNEQFF.

The V gene is TRBV5-5, the J gene TRBJ2-1; unclear D gene. The CDR3 loop spans 13 amino acids. Germline V gene lookup returns CDR1 SGHKS and CDR2 YYEKEE (reference sequence). With 4 bases removed from V and 7 bases from J, the gap between germline ends came to 12 bases. CDR3 DNA: TGTGCCAGCAGCCGCCTGGGCTCAAATGAGCAGTTCTTC. It is translated as CASSRLGSNEQFF.

The rearrangement uses TRBV10-3 and TRBJ2-5; 10 bases line up with TRBD2. The CDR3 extends over 15 amino acids. In germline, CDR1 is ENHRY, CDR2 SYGVKD. V gave up 4 bases and J gave up 2 bases; unmatched junction bases: 4. CDR3 sequence: CAISASGGGQETQYF. The CDR3 DNA follows: TGTGCCATCAGTGCGAGCGGGGGGGGACAAGAGACCCAGTACTTC.

The chain combines TRBV5-1 with TRBJ2-7, with 7 bases fitting TRBD1. Germline V gives CDR1 SGHRS, CDR2 YFSETQ. This CDR3 contains 14 residues. V gave up 0 bases and J gave up 7 bases; unmatched junction bases: 7. The CDR3 DNA reads TGCGCCAGCAGCTTGGGGACCGGGACAGAAGAGCAGTACTTC. Translating it yields CASSLGTGTEEQYF.